Listed here are 26 T cell receptor beta chains from one sample, sequenced in a study of CD8 T cells in ankylosing spondylitis. TCRdb re-called the 5' RACE reads with MiXCR, one entry per CDR3 protein. In the table there are about 170,000 distinct CDR3 sequences, about 18% of which are singletons. The sequenced material came from blood, either unsorted or a sorted T cell fraction (not recorded which). These receptors were collected from a male donor with ankylosing spondylitis or in good health (not recorded which).

This clonotype was observed a few times. The V and J genes are TRBV6-1 and TRBJ1-1, with 10 nucleotides matching TRBD1. The germline V gene encodes CDR1 MNHNS and CDR2 SASEGT. This CDR3 is 13 amino acids long. V lost 6 bases, J lost 4 bases, and 2 bases stayed unmatched. CDR3 bases: TGTGCCAGCAGATGGGACAGGGGCACTGAAGCTTTCTTT. Its protein product is CASRWDRGTEAFF.

The rearrangement uses TRBV20-1 and TRBJ2-5; TRBD2 agrees at 8 bases. CDR3 length: 14 residues. The V segment lost 2 bases and the J segment 5 bases; nucleotides outside the gene matches: 7. The germline V gene encodes CDR1 DFQATT and CDR2 SNEGSKA (reference sequence). The CDR3 region is CSARPTSGGETQYF. The DNA for the CDR3 is TGCAGTGCTAGACCTACCTCGGGGGGGGAGACCCAGTACTTC.

This clonotype was recorded at least ten times. The chain has TRBV20-1 and TRBJ2-5; 14 nucleotides line up with TRBD2. The CDR3 is made up of 17 amino acids. Trimming removed 6 bases from V and 5 bases from J; junction bases left unmatched: 14. Germline-derived CDR1 and CDR2 are DFQATT and SNEGSKA (reference sequence). The CDR3 DNA reads TGCAGTGCCGAAGGACGGGGGACTAGCGGGAGTGGGGAGACCCAGTACTTC. It encodes CSAEGRGTSGSGETQYF.

This clonotype was counted at least ten times. The rearrangement joins TRBV5-1 to TRBJ2-7; 10 bases line up with TRBD2. The CDR3 is 17 residues long. Per the germline V gene, CDR1 is SGHRS and CDR2 is YFSETQ. J lost 1 base, V lost 1 base, and 8 bases had no gene match. CDR3 loop: CASSLLPSGSLSYEQYF. DNA of the CDR3: TGCGCCAGCAGCTTGCTTCCTAGCGGGAGTCTATCCTACGAGCAGTACTTC.

This clonotype was detected ten times or more. The chain joins TRBV6-5 to TRBJ1-4, with D possibly being TRBD1 (5 bases). The V gene lost 0 bases and the J gene lost 4 bases, with 21 bases spanning the gap. Germline V CDR1 and CDR2: MNHEY, SVGAGI. CDR3 length: 19 residues. Here the CDR3 DNA reads TGTGCCAGCAGTTACTCTCGGGCCTCAAGCATGGGGGTTAATGAAAAACTGTTTTTT. Protein: CASSYSRASSMGVNEKLFF.

The sample holds a few counts of this clonotype. This chain connects TRBV12-3 or TRBV12-4 to TRBJ1-3, with D hard to call. V was trimmed by 2 bases and J by 0 bases, leaving 14 bases between them. The CDR3 contains 17 residues. The CDR3: CASSLKVGGYSGNTIYF. CDR3 sequence (DNA): TGTGCCAGCAGTTTAAAGGTGGGCGGATACTCTGGAAACACCATATATTTT.

The V gene is TRBV5-1, the J gene TRBJ2-3; perhaps TRBD2 as D (6 bases). V was cut by 4 bases and J by 3 bases, with 27 bases left in between. The germline V gene encodes CDR1 SGHRS and CDR2 YFSETQ. The length of the CDR3 is 19 residues. Here the CDR3 DNA reads TGCGCCAGCAGCCGGGGGTCAAGGCCAGTCTGGGGAGAAACAGATACGCAGTATTTT. This sequence encodes CASSRGSRPVWGETDTQYF.

The chain combines TRBV2 with TRBJ1-5; 7 bases map to TRBD1. CDR1 and CDR2 from the germline V gene are SNHLY and FYNNEI. CDR3 length: 14 residues. V shed 2 bases and J 2 bases; nucleotides not matched to a gene: 0. The CDR3 DNA is TGTGCCAGCAGTGAACAGGGGGGCAATCAGCCCCAGCATTTT. This sequence encodes CASSEQGGNQPQHF.

This clonotype turned up a few times. This chain links TRBV19 with TRBJ2-7; 13 bases map to TRBD2. The CDR3 runs to 16 residues. Losses at the gene ends were 4 bases for V and 4 bases for J; bases not matched to a gene: 7. The germline CDR1 and CDR2 sequences are LNHDA and SQIVND (reference sequence). The CDR3 region has the DNA TGTGCCAGTAGTAGCGGGATGGGACTAGCGGGATACGAGCAGTACTTC. Translating gives CASSSGMGLAGYEQYF.

This clonotype was seen a handful of times. CDR3 loop: CASSLDFGPFSYEQYF. The CDR3 nucleotides read TGTGCCAGCAGCTTGGATTTCGGGCCGTTTTCCTACGAGCAGTACTTC. The chain joins TRBV5-4 to TRBJ2-7, with D hard to call. Looked up from germline, CDR1 is SGHNT and CDR2 is YYREEE (reference sequence). The CDR3 length is 16 residues. Deletions cut 0 bases from V and 1 base from J, with 14 bases between.

This clonotype was seen only a few times. The CDR3 region has the DNA TGCAGTGCTAGAGATCGGGGGCTGGGGGGAAACACCATATATTTT. Encoded protein: CSARDRGLGGNTIYF. The rearrangement links TRBV20-1 to TRBJ1-3, with a possible D match to TRBD1 (6 bases). CDR1 and CDR2 (germline): DFQATT, SNEGSKA (reference sequence). V lost 0 bases and J lost 4, with 13 bases in between. This CDR3 has 15 amino acids.

The gene calls are TRBV28 and TRBJ2-2; a possible D gene is TRBD2 (6 bases). This CDR3 is 16 amino acids long. Germline V gene sequence: CDR1 MDHEN, CDR2 SYDVKM. Trimming removed 7 bases from V and 5 bases from J, with 20 bases in between. The CDR3 spells CASNRHGRFGTGELFF. DNA of the CDR3: TGTGCCAGCAATCGACACGGGAGATTTGGAACCGGGGAGCTGTTTTTT. The full variable domain, its missing parts supplied by reference TRBV28 and TRBJ2-2, is DVKVTQSSRYLVKRTGEKVFLECVQDMDHENMFWYRQDPGLGLRLIYFSYDVKMKEKGDIPEGYSVSREKKERFSLILESASTNQTSMYLCASNRHGRFGTGELFFGEGSRLTVL.

V is TRBV18 and J is TRBJ2-7; 13 nucleotides agree with TRBD2. This CDR3 contains 16 residues. The V gene end was trimmed by 3 bases and the J gene end by 7 bases; junction bases not matched to a gene: 9. Germline CDR1 reads KGHSH; CDR2 reads LQKENI. The CDR3 nucleotides read TGTGCCAGCTCACCTCGTGGGACTAGCGGGATAGGGGAGCAGTACTTC. Amino acids: CASSPRGTSGIGEQYF.

There are many counts of this clonotype. This chain uses TRBV12-3 or TRBV12-4 with TRBJ1-3; D is uncertain. The CDR3 is 15 residues long. V was cut by 5 bases and J by 0 bases, with 11 bases left in between. This CDR3 reads CASSPRVGSGNTIYF. The CDR3 region has the DNA TGTGCCAGCAGTCCTAGGGTTGGCTCTGGAAACACCATATATTTT.

This chain joins TRBV28 and TRBJ1-1; 9 bases agree with TRBD1. CDR1 and CDR2 (germline): MDHEN, SYDVKM. This CDR3 has 12 amino acids. With V trimmed by 4 bases and J by 11 bases, 5 bases remained unmatched. The CDR3 loop reads CASSSRDRDAFF. DNA of the CDR3: TGTGCCAGCAGTTCCCGGGACAGGGACGCTTTCTTT. Complete variable domain (other parts from reference TRBV28 and TRBJ1-1): DVKVTQSSRYLVKRTGEKVFLECVQDMDHENMFWYRQDPGLGLRLIYFSYDVKMKEKGDIPEGYSVSREKKERFSLILESASTNQTSMYLCASSSRDRDAFFGQGTRLTVV.

The V call is TRBV7-2, the J call TRBJ2-7; the match to TRBD2 covers 7 bases. The germline V gene encodes CDR1 SGHTA and CDR2 FQGNSA. The CDR3 totals 15 residues. V was pared by 0 bases and J by 0 bases, with 2 bases of the junction left unmatched. The CDR3 sequence: CASSLASGYSYEQYF. The CDR3 nucleotides read TGTGCCAGCAGCTTAGCTAGCGGGTACTCCTACGAGCAGTACTTC.

In its sample, this clonotype was seen many times. The rearrangement links TRBV6-1 to TRBJ2-3, with TRBD2 matching over 8 bases. The trim removed 7 bases at V and 2 bases at J, leaving 8 bases unmatched. The CDR3 covers 15 residues. In germline, CDR1 is MNHNS, CDR2 SASEGT. The CDR3 DNA sequence: TGTGCCAGCACCAGAGCGGGAGTTGCCACAGATACGCAGTATTTT. This codes for CASTRAGVATDTQYF.

This clonotype occurred a few times. The CDR3 nucleotides are TGTGCCAGCAGACCAGGAGGGGGCTCTAGCACAGATACGCAGTATTTT. Translation gives CASRPGGGSSTDTQYF. The chain carries TRBV28 and TRBJ2-3; TRBD1 might be the D (7 bases). Germline CDR1 MDHEN, CDR2 SYDVKM. This CDR3 is 16 amino acids long. V was cut by 6 bases and J by 0 bases, with 16 bases left in between.

The gene calls are TRBV28 and TRBJ1-2, with 7 bases that match TRBD1. V lost 5 bases, J lost 9 bases, and 12 bases stayed unmatched. CDR1 and CDR2 from the germline V gene are MDHEN and SYDVKM. The CDR3 extends over 14 amino acids. The CDR3 nucleotides read TGTGCCAGCAGTACCCGACAGGGACCCTTTCGCTACACCTTC. Protein: CASSTRQGPFRYTF.

This clonotype was detected many times. The chain carries TRBV5-1 and TRBJ2-2; 7 nucleotides match TRBD2. Trimming cost V 4 bases and J 7 bases; bases outside gene matches: 16. This CDR3 comprises 17 residues. Germline V gives CDR1 SGHRS, CDR2 YFSETQ. CDR3 coding DNA: TGCGCCAGCAGCCAAGTTAATGGCGGGAGCTATGGCGGGGAGCTGTTTTTT. It encodes CASSQVNGGSYGGELFF. The entire variable domain, with the rest obtained from reference TRBV5-1 and TRBJ2-2, is as follows: KAGVTQTPRYLIKTRGQQVTLSCSPISGHRSVSWYQQTPGQGLQFLFEYFSETQRNKGNFPGRFSGRQFSNSRSEMNVSTLELGDSALYLCASSQVNGGSYGGELFFGEGSRLTVL.

There are many counts of this clonotype. The J gene is TRBJ2-5, the V gene TRBV5-1; TRBD2 might be the D (6 bases). V lost 2 bases to trimming and J lost 3 bases, with 14 bases between them. Germline assignment: CDR1 SGHRS and CDR2 YFSETQ. This CDR3 region has 15 residues. The DNA of the CDR3 is TGCGCCAGCAGCTTTCCGGGGAGGAATAAAGAGACCCAGTACTTC. It translates to CASSFPGRNKETQYF.

The rearrangement uses TRBV5-1 and TRBJ2-4; D ambiguous. The CDR3 extends over 13 amino acids. Germline V gene lookup returns CDR1 SGHRS and CDR2 YFSETQ. V lost 0 bases to trimming and J lost 3 bases, with 4 bases between them. The CDR3 DNA reads TGCGCCAGCAGCTTGGATGGCAAAAACATTCAGTACTTC. Translating gives CASSLDGKNIQYF.

This clonotype was seen at least ten times. In DNA form, the CDR3 reads TGTGCCAGCAGTGAAATTCTTAGCGGGGCTTACAATGAGCAGTTCTTC. Amino acid sequence: CASSEILSGAYNEQFF. The chain recombines TRBV6-1 with TRBJ2-1, with 8 bases fitting TRBD2. V shed 2 bases, J shed 4 bases, and the junction held 7 bases outside the gene matches. CDR1 is MNHNS and CDR2 is SASEGT in the germline V gene. CDR3 length equals 16 residues.

The chain recombines TRBV5-1 with TRBJ2-5; either TRBD1 or TRBD2 may fit D (5 bases each). Deletions cut 4 bases from V and 1 base from J, with 20 bases between. The CDR3 has 17 residues. The V gene's germline CDR1 is SGHRS and CDR2 YFSETQ. The DNA for the CDR3 is TGCGCCAGCAGCCCCTGGATCTCGGGACGGATCCAAGAGACCCAGTACTTC. It specifies CASSPWISGRIQETQYF.

Ten or more counts support this clonotype. V is TRBV10-3 and J is TRBJ2-1, with D possibly being TRBD2 (6 bases). V lost 7 bases and J 4 bases, leaving 11 bases between the germline ends. The CDR3 has 13 amino acids. The germline CDR1 and CDR2 sequences are ENHRY and SYGVKD. The CDR3 is CAITPGTYNEQFF. The CDR3 nucleotides read TGTGCCATCACCCCCGGGACTTACAATGAGCAGTTCTTC.

This clonotype was picked up many times. This chain joins TRBV7-4 and TRBJ2-2; 8 nucleotides agree with TRBD2. CDR3 length: 17 amino acids. Germline V CDR1 and CDR2: SGHVT, SQSDAQ. The V segment lost 2 bases and the J segment 5 bases; nucleotides outside the gene matches: 10. CDR3: CASSLCRGLGRTGELFF. In nucleotides, the CDR3 is TGTGCCAGCAGCTTATGCAGGGGACTAGGAAGGACCGGGGAGCTGTTTTTT.